Below are 8 T cell receptor beta chains sequenced from a single sample in a study of human T cells and chemical hapten exposure. One entry per CDR3 protein, called by TCRdb with MiXCR from the RACE reads. The profile covers about 120,000 distinct CDR3 sequences, with about 10% appearing a single time and under 2.5% taken by the ten largest. The time point: patch test 3, about 24 weeks after DPC sensitization. Described treatment: therapeutic diphenylcyclopropenone sensitization with weekly scalp DPC. The input for sequencing was whole blood, taken in connection with sensitization to the hapten diphenylcyclopropenone (DPC). The receptors shown here come from a woman between 50 and 59 years old with alopecia areata. Some clones in this sample may be carry-over from other donors' samples.

Only a few counts were recorded for this clonotype. The chain combines TRBV4-2 with TRBJ1-1, with D perhaps TRBD1 (6 bases). Germline loops: CDR1 LGHNA, CDR2 YNFKEQ. Deletions cut 0 bases from V and 3 bases from J, with 17 bases between. This CDR3 region has 17 residues. The CDR3 sequence: CASSQEGGDTKYTEAFF. The CDR3, as DNA: TGTGCCAGCAGCCAAGAAGGAGGGGACACGAAATACACTGAAGCTTTCTTT.

V is TRBV27 and J is TRBJ1-2; D is possibly TRBD1 (5 bases). Germline V gene sequence: CDR1 MNHEY, CDR2 SMNVEV (reference sequence). This CDR3 comprises 14 residues. V dropped 3 bases and J dropped 6 bases, with 14 bases sitting between them. The CDR3 nucleotides are TGTGCCAGCAGTTTCCGGCAGGGCGGCGATGGCTACACCTTC. It encodes CASSFRQGGDGYTF.

This clonotype was seen a handful of times. The chain combines TRBV29-1 with TRBJ2-1; the D gene is possibly TRBD1 (5 bases). V was pared by 6 bases and J by 12 bases, with 24 bases between. The CDR3 extends over 14 amino acids. Germline V lookup: CDR1 SQVTM, CDR2 ANQGSEA. CDR3 region: CSVLTKGRGFGQFF. The CDR3 DNA reads TGCAGCGTGCTCACTAAGGGGCGCGGATTCGGGCAGTTCTTC.

The sample holds many counts of this clonotype. The chain employs TRBV6-5 and TRBJ2-4; a possible D gene is TRBD2 (5 bases). CDR3 length: 14 amino acids. Germline CDR1 MNHEY, CDR2 SVGAGI. V was shortened by 7 bases and J by 6 bases, with 16 bases between the two germline ends. CDR3 DNA: TGTGCCAGCAACACCGCGGGCCTCAGAAACATTCAGTACTTC. This gives the protein CASNTAGLRNIQYF.

This chain uses TRBV6-1 with TRBJ2-1, with TRBD1 as a possible D gene (6 bases). The length of the CDR3 is 15 residues. Germline-derived CDR1 and CDR2 are MNHNS and SASEGT. V lost 3 bases and J 1 base, leaving 10 bases between the germline ends. In DNA, the CDR3 is TGTGCCAGCAGTGAGGGGACAAATTCCTACAATGAGCAGTTCTTC. Protein sequence: CASSEGTNSYNEQFF.

This clonotype has a handful of counts. The genes are TRBV3-1 and TRBJ1-3, with D unclear. V shed 6 bases and J shed 4 bases, with 16 bases lying between them. This CDR3 comprises 15 residues. Germline loops: CDR1 LGHDT, CDR2 YNNKEL (reference sequence). This chain's CDR3 is CASRQEGSRGNTIYF. The CDR3 bases are TGTGCCAGCAGGCAGGAGGGTAGCCGAGGAAACACCATATATTTT.

The chain joins TRBV7-9 to TRBJ2-6; D remains unclear. CDR3 length: 14 residues. V lost 5 bases, J lost 6 bases, and 11 bases lay in between. CDR1 is SEHNR and CDR2 is FQNEAQ in the germline V gene (reference sequence). The CDR3, as DNA: TGTGCCAGCAGCCACCTTCTGGAGGCCAACGTCCTGACTTTC. This translates into CASSHLLEANVLTF.

In its sample, this clonotype was seen many times. The V gene is TRBV6-1, the J gene TRBJ1-1, with D perhaps matching TRBD1 (5 bases). The V end was cut by 7 bases, the J end by 5 bases, with 11 bases between. Germline V lookup: CDR1 MNHNS, CDR2 SASEGT. The CDR3 is 12 amino acids. The CDR3 nucleotides are TGTGCCAGCATAGAGGGGAGGACTGAAGCTTTCTTT. It translates to CASIEGRTEAFF.